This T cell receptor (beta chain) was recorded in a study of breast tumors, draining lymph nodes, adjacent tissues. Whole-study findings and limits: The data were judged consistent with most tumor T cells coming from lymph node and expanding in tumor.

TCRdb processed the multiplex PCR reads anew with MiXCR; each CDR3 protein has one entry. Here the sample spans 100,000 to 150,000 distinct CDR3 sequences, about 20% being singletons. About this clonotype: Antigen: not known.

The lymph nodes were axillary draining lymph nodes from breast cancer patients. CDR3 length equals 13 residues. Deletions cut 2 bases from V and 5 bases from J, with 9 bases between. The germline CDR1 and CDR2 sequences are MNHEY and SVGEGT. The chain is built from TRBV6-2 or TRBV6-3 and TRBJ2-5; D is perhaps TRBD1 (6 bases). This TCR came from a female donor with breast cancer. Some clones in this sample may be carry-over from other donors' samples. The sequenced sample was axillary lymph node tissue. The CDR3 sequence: CASSYGGEETQYF. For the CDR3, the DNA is TGTGCCAGCAGTTACGGGGGCGAGGAGACCCAGTACTTC.